This T cell receptor (beta chain) was sequenced in a study of response to subunit inactivated influenza vaccine (dated by TCRdb to the late 2010s). Notes on the research overall: Deep quantitative profiling of the T cell receptor repertoire was used in the study to follow responses to a trivalent subunit inactivated influenza vaccine. Overall results and qualifications from the work: According to the authors, only a limited number of new T cells may be recruited by each seasonal influenza vaccination.

Based on the germline V gene, the CDR1 and CDR2 sequences are SNHLY and FYNNEI. Measured from the cysteine to the phenylalanine, the CDR3 is 16 residues long. Only CDR3 DNA is held: 48 bases, read in frame from base 1. V sheds 2 bases and J sheds 0 bases, leaving 11 bases between their ends. Libraries were made using RT-PCR. The sequencer was an Illumina HiSeq 2500. Clones were called with MiXCR by TCRdb after fastp trimmed the public reads at Q25, and only in-frame beta chains were retained. Under each unique CDR3 protein, matching rows form one entry showing the most common genes and DNA. The sample table holds approximately 520,000 distinct CDR3 sequences, of which over 25% were seen once. Around 2% of the sample goes to the ten largest clones. This clonotype showed up many times. Its antigen is not yet known. The sample holds no much larger clone one base away, and base qualities are not on file.

The material was CD4+ T cells sorted from PBMCs, obtained more than 4 days after vaccination. The V and J genes are TRBV2 and TRBJ2-1; the D region possibly corresponds to TRBD2 (6 bases align). This clonotype was sampled from a man aged 50 or older who received an inactivated influenza vaccine. Donor details come from another sample of the same person, matched by shared clones. The CDR3 reads as follows: CASSEQRVSSYNEQFF. The nucleotide sequence is given as TGTGCCAGCAGTGAACAGCGGGTGAGCTCCTACAATGAGCAGTTCTTC.